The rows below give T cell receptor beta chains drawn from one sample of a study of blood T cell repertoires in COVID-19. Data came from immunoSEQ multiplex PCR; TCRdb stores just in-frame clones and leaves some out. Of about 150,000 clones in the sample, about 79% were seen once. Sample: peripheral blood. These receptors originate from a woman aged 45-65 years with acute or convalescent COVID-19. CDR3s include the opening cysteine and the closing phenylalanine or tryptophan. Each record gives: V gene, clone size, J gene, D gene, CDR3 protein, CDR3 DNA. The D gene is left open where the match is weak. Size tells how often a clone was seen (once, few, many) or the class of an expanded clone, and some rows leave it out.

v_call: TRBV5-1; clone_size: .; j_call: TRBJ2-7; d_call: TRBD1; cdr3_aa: CASSLVGTGHEQYF; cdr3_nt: TGCGCCAGCAGCTTGGTTGGGACAGGGCACGAGCAGTACTTC
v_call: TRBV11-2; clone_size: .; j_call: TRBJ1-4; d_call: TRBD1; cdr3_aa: CASSHYRGRDEKLFF; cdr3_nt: TGTGCCAGCAGCCATTACAGGGGGCGCGATGAAAAACTGTTTTTT
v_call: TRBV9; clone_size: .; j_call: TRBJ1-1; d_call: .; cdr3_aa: CASSVTGESEAFF; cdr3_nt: TGTGCCAGCAGCGTAACCGGGGAATCCGAAGCTTTCTTT
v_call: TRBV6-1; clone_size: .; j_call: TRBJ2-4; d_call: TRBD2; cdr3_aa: CASSEILSSGENIQYF; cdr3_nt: TGTGCCAGCAGTGAAATTTTGTCTAGCGGGGAAAACATTCAGTACTTC
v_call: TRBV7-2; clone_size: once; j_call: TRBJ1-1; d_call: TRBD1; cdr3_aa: CASIFGTDRTEAFF; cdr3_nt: TGTGCCAGCATCTTCGGGACAGACCGCACTGAAGCTTTCTTT
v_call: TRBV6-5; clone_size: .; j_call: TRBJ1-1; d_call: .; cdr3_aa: CASSYEGRTEAFF; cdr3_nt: TGTGCCAGCAGTTATGAGGGTCGGACTGAAGCTTTCTTT
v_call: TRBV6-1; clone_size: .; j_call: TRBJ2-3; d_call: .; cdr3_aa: CASSEGRGLSISDTQYF; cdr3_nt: TGTGCCAGCAGTGAGGGGAGAGGACTATCAATCTCAGATACGCAGTATTTT
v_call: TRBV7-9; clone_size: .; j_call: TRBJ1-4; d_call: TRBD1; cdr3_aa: CASSLGDRAWEKLFF; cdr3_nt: TGTGCCAGCAGCTTAGGAGACAGGGCCTGGGAAAAACTGTTTTTT
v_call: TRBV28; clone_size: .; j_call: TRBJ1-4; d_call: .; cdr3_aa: CASSLESGRREKLFF; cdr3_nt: TGTGCCAGCAGTTTAGAATCAGGTCGAAGAGAAAAACTGTTTTTT
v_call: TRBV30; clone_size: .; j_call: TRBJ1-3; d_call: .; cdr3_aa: CAWSPSGVNTIYF; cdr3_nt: TGTGCCTGGAGTCCGTCAGGGGTGAACACCATATATTTT
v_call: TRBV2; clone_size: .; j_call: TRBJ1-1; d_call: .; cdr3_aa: CVSSVRGVTEAFF; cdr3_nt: TGTGTCAGCAGTGTTCGGGGGGTGACTGAAGCTTTCTTT
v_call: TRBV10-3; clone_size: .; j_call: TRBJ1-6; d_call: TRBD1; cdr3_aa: CAISVRTGGDNSPLHF; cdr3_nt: TGTGCCATCAGTGTTAGGACAGGGGGCGACAATTCACCCCTCCACTTT
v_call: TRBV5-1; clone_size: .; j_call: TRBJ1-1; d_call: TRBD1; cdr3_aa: CASSTEGQRRVAFF; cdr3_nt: TGCGCCAGCAGCACGGAGGGACAGCGGAGGGTAGCTTTCTTT
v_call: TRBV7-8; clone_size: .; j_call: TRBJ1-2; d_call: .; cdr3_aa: CASSHGRTANYGYTF; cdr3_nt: TGTGCCAGCAGCCATGGGCGAACAGCTAACTATGGCTACACCTTC
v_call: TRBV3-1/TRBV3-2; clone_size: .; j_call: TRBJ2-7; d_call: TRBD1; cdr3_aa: CASSQGIHRGIEQYF; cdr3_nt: TGTGCCAGCAGCCAAGGGATTCACAGGGGCATCGAGCAGTACTTC
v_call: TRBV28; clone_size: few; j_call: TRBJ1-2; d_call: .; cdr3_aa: CASSPRQANYGYTF; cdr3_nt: TGTGCCAGCAGTCCCCGACAGGCTAACTATGGCTACACCTTC
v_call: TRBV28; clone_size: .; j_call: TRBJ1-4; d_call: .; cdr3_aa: CASSSAGETNEKLFF; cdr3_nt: TGTGCCAGCAGTTCCGCAGGGGAAACTAATGAAAAACTGTTTTTT
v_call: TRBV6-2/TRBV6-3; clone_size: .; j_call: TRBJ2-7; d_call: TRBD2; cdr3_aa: CASSSLAGGQDEQYF; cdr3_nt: TGTGCCAGCAGCTCCCTAGCGGGGGGGCAGGACGAGCAGTACTTC